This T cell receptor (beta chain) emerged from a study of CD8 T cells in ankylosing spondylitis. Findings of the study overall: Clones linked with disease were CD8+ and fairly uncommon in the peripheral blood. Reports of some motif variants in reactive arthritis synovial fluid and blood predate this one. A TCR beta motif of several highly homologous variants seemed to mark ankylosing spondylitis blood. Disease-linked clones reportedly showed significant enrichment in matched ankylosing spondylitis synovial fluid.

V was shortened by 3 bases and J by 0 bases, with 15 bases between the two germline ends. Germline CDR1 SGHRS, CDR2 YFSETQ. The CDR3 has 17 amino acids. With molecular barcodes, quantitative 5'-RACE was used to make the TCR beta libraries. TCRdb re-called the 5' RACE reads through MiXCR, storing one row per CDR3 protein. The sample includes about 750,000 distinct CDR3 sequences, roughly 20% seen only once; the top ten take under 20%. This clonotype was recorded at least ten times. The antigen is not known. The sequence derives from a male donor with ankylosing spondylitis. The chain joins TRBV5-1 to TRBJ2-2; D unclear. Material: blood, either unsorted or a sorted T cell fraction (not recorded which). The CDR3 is CASSSLPLTTNTGELFF. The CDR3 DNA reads TGCGCCAGCAGCTCGCTCCCGTTGACCACGAACACCGGGGAGCTGTTTTTT.